This T cell receptor (beta chain) was sequenced during a study of early T cells in non-severe SARS-CoV-2 infection. Notes on the study in general: Private and CD4 specificities were missed by VDJdb matching, which favored anti-spike CD8 responses.

This clonotype has a handful of counts. Its target is unknown. TCRdb reprocessed the 5' RACE reads with MiXCR, giving one entry per CDR3 protein. Here the sample spans 84,000 or so distinct CDR3 sequences, 13% to 15% being singletons. The J segment lost 4 bases and the V segment lost 2 bases, leaving 14 bases of the junction unmatched. This CDR3 comprises 19 residues. Germline V CDR1 and CDR2: LGHNT, FRNRAP. The sequencing sample was made of whole blood. The chain links TRBV12-5 to TRBJ2-1; 10 bases match TRBD1. The receptor was derived from an adult who was a healthcare worker with PCR-confirmed SARS-CoV-2 infection or an uninfected control (not recorded which). In nucleotides, the CDR3 is TGTGCTAGTGGTTTGCTAAACTCCCGGGACAGGGGATTATACAATGAGCAGTTCTTC. Its translation: CASGLLNSRDRGLYNEQFF.